The sequence of this T cell receptor beta chain was determined in a study of blood T cell repertoires in COVID-19. Whole-study context: Italy, Spain and the United States were the sources of the convalescent and acute COVID-19 samples.

Libraries were prepared by immunoSEQ multiplex PCR; TCRdb keeps only in-frame clonotypes and omits some of them. Of some 250,000 clones in the sample, about 79% were seen once. Germline V gene data show CDR1 as MDHEN and CDR2 as SYDVKM. The V gene end was trimmed by 5 bases and the J gene end by 0 bases; junction bases not matched to a gene: 6. The CDR3 is 17 amino acids. The chain carries TRBV28 and TRBJ2-6, with 8 bases matching TRBD1. Sequencing was performed on peripheral blood. This TCR derives from an elderly woman with acute or convalescent COVID-19. CDR3 sequence reads: CASSMPTGVSGANVLTF. CDR3 in DNA: TGTGCCAGCAGTATGCCGACAGGGGTCTCTGGGGCCAACGTCCTGACTTTC.